One sample yielded the 7 T cell receptor beta chains listed below, sequenced in a study of T-cell memory formation after mild COVID-19. One entry per CDR3 protein results from TCRdb running MiXCR on the 5' RACE reads. The sample lists 25,000 or so distinct CDR3 sequences, around 7.2% seen once, with roughly 15% in the top ten. Input material: PBMCs or a T cell subset sorted from them (not recorded which). These TCRs come from an adult woman who had mild COVID-19 (a few samples of this study predate the infection). Cell type and time point are not known.

This chain connects TRBV18 to TRBJ1-5, with D unresolved. The germline gives CDR1 KGHSH, CDR2 LQKENI. The CDR3 extends over 13 amino acids. Trimming shortened V by 6 bases and J by 5 bases, and 11 bases separated the two germline ends. This chain's CDR3 is CASSRQTYQPQHF. CDR3 coding DNA: TGTGCCAGCTCCCGACAAACCTATCAGCCCCAGCATTTT. Full variable domain (rest looked up from reference TRBV18 and TRBJ1-5): NAGVMQNPRHLVRRRGQEARLRCSPMKGHSHVYWYRQLPEEGLKFMVYLQKENIIDESGMPKERFSAEFPKEGPSILRIQQVVRGDSAAYFCASSRQTYQPQHFGDGTRLSIL.

Ten or more counts support this clonotype. The V call is TRBV25-1, the J call TRBJ1-5; D is unresolved. The CDR3 sequence is 16 residues long. V was cut by 4 bases and J by 7 bases, with 20 bases left in between. Germline V gives CDR1 MGHDK, CDR2 SYGVNS. CDR3 residues: CASSGGVVPDLQPQHF. The CDR3 bases are TGTGCCAGCAGTGGCGGGGTCGTCCCCGATCTACAGCCCCAGCATTTT.

This clonotype was recorded many times. This chain joins TRBV10-3 and TRBJ2-2; D remains unclear. The length of the CDR3 is 12 residues. The germline V and J ends were trimmed by 2 bases and 2 bases, with 0 bases remaining between them. Germline V gives CDR1 ENHRY, CDR2 SYGVKD. CDR3 amino acids: CAISENTGELFF. The CDR3 DNA follows: TGTGCCATCAGTGAGAACACCGGGGAGCTGTTTTTT.

This clonotype was counted at least ten times. The genes are TRBV5-1 and TRBJ1-1, with D tentatively TRBD1 (5 bases). The V end was cut by 4 bases, the J end by 11 bases, with 15 bases between. The V gene's germline CDR1 is SGHRS and CDR2 YFSETQ. The CDR3 has 12 residues. CDR3 loop: CASSAGHQFAFF. DNA for the CDR3: TGCGCCAGCAGCGCTGGACATCAATTTGCTTTCTTT.

CDR3 sequence (DNA): TGTGCCAGCAGTTTCAGAGGACGGGGAGAGCAGTACTTC. Encoded protein: CASSFRGRGEQYF. The chain is built from TRBV28 and TRBJ2-7; D may be TRBD2 (5 bases). V gave up 3 bases and J gave up 7 bases, with 13 bases separating them. This CDR3 contains 13 residues. Germline V CDR1 and CDR2: MDHEN, SYDVKM.

This clonotype was observed a handful of times. The chain joins TRBV7-3 to TRBJ1-5; D gene uncertain. CDR3 size: 15 residues. Trimming pared 2 bases from V and 3 bases from J, leaving 11 bases between. In germline, CDR1 is SGHTA, CDR2 FQGTGA. The CDR3 spells CASSLGSGSNQPQHF. The CDR3 coding sequence is TGTGCCAGCAGCTTAGGTTCCGGGTCCAATCAGCCCCAGCATTTT. Based on the CDR3 plus reference TRBV7-3 and TRBJ1-5, the full variable domain is GAGVSQTPSNKVTEKGKYVELRCDPISGHTALYWYRQSLGQGPEFLIYFQGTGAADDSGLPNDRFFAVRPEGSVSTLKIQRTERGDSAVYLCASSLGSGSNQPQHFGDGTRLSIL.

This clonotype was recorded many times. The genes are TRBV20-1 and TRBJ1-2; 9 bases match TRBD1. This CDR3 contains 13 residues. Per germline, CDR1 DFQATT and CDR2 SNEGSKA (reference sequence). V lost 5 bases to trimming and J lost 8 bases; unmatched junction nucleotides: 9. The CDR3 sequence: CSALLQGAQGYTF. In DNA, the CDR3 is TGCAGTGCTCTACTACAGGGGGCCCAAGGCTACACCTTC.